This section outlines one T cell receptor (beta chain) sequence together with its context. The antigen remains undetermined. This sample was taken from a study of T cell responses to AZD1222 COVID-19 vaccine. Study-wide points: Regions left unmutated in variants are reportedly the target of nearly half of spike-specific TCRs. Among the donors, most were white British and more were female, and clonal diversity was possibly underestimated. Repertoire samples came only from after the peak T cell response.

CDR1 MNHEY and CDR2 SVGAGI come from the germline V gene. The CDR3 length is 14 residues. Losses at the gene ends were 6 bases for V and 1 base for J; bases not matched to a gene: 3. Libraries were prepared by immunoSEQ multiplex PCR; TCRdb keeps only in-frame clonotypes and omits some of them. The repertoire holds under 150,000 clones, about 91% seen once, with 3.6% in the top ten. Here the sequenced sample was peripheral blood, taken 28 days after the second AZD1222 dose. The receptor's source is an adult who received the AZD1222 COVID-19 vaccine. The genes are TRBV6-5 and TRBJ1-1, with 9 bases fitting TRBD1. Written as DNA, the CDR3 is TGTGCCAGCAGGAGGGACAGGGCGAACACTGAAGCTTTCTTT. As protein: CASRRDRANTEAFF.